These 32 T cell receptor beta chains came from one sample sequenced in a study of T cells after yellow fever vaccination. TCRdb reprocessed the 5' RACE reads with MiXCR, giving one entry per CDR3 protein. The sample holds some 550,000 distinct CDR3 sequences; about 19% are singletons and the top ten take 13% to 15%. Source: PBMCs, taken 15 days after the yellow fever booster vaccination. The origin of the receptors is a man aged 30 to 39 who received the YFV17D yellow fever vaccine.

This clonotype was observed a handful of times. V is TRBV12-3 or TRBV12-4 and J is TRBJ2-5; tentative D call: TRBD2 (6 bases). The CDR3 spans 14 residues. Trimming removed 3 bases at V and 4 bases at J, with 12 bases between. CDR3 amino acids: CASSFVGGGETQYF. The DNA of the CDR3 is TGTGCCAGCAGTTTCGTGGGGGGTGGAGAGACCCAGTACTTC.

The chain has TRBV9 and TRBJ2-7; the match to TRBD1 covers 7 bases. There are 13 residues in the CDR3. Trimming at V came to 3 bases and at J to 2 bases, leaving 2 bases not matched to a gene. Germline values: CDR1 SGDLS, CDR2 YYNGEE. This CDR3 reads CASSETGTYEQYF. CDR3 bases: TGTGCCAGCAGCGAGACAGGGACCTACGAGCAGTACTTC.

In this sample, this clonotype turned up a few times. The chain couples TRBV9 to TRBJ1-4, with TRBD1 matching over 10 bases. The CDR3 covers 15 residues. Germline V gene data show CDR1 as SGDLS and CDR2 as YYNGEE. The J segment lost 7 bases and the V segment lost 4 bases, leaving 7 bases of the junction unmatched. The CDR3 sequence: CASSPSGQGREKLFF. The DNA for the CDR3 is TGTGCCAGCAGCCCCTCGGGACAGGGGCGTGAAAAACTGTTTTTT.

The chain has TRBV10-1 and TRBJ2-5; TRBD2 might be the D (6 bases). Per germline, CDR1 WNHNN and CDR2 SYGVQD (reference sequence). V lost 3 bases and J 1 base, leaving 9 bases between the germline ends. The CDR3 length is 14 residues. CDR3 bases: TGCGCCAGCAGTGAAGGGACTTCCCAAGAGACCCAGTACTTC. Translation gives CASSEGTSQETQYF.

CDR3 in amino acids: CASSFGLAGGPIETQYF. The CDR3 DNA sequence: TGTGCCAGCAGTTTTGGACTAGCGGGAGGGCCGATAGAGACCCAGTACTTC. V is TRBV6-5 and J is TRBJ2-5; TRBD2 matches 15 bases. Germline CDR1 MNHEY, CDR2 SVGAGI. The CDR3 length is 17 residues. The ends lost 4 bases at V and 4 bases at J; junction bases unmatched: 7.

For the CDR3, the DNA is TGTGCCAGCAGCTTAGATAGACTAGCGGGAGAATACGATACGCAGTATTTT. Amino acid sequence: CASSLDRLAGEYDTQYF. The chain joins TRBV11-2 to TRBJ2-3; 12 bases align to TRBD2. J gave up 6 bases and V 0 bases, and 7 bases lay outside the gene matches. The CDR3 runs to 17 residues. Germline loops: CDR1 SGHAT, CDR2 FQNNGV. Supplemented by reference TRBV11-2 and TRBJ2-3, the full variable domain reads EAGVAQSPRYKIIEKRQSVAFWCNPISGHATLYWYQQILGQGPKLLIQFQNNGVVDDSQLPKDRFSAERLKGVDSTLKIQPAKLEDSAVYLCASSLDRLAGEYDTQYFGPGTRLTVL.

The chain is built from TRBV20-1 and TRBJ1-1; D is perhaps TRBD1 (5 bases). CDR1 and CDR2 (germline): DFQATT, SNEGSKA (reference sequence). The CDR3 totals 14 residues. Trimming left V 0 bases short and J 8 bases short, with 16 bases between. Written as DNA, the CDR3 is TGCAGTGCTAGAGATCGGTGGGGCTGGACAGAAGCTTTCTTT. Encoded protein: CSARDRWGWTEAFF.

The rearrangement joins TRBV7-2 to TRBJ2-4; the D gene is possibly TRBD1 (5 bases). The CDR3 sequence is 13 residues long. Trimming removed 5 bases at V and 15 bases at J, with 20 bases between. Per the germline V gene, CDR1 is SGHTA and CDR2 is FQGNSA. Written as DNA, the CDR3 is TGTGCCAGCAGCCAAAGCACAGCCGTAAGGGGGTACTTC. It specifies CASSQSTAVRGYF.

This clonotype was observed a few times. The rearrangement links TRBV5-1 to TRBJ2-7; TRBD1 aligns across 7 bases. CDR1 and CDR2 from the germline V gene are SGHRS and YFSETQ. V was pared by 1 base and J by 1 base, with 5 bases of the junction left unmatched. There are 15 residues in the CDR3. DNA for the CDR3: TGCGCCAGCAGCTTGACGGGACAGAGATCCTACGAGCAGTACTTC. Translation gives CASSLTGQRSYEQYF.

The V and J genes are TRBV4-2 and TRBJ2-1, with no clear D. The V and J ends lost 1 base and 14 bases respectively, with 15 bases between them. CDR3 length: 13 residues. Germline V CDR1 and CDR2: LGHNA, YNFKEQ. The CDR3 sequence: CASSQGTADHEFF. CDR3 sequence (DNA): TGTGCCAGCAGCCAAGGAACGGCGGATCACGAGTTCTTC.

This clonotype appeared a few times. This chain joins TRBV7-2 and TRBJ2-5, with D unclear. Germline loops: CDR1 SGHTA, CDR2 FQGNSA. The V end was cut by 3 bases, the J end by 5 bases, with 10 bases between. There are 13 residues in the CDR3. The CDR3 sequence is CASSLTAPETQYF. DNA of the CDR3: TGTGCCAGCAGCTTGACTGCACCGGAGACCCAGTACTTC.

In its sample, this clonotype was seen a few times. The CDR3 reads CSVGTSNFVEQYF. CDR3 in DNA: TGCAGCGTCGGGACTAGCAATTTTGTAGAGCAGTACTTC. V and J are TRBV29-1 and TRBJ2-7; 9 bases agree with TRBD2. The CDR3 has 13 residues. Per germline, CDR1 SQVTM and CDR2 ANQGSEA. The V gene end was trimmed by 6 bases and the J gene end by 7 bases; junction bases not matched to a gene: 10.

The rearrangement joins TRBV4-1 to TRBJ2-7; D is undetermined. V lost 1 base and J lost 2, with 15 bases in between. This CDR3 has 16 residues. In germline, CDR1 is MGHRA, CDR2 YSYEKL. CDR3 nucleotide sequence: TGCGCCAGCAGCCAAGGGTTCTCGGTGGTGGCCTACGAGCAGTACTTC. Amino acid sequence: CASSQGFSVVAYEQYF.

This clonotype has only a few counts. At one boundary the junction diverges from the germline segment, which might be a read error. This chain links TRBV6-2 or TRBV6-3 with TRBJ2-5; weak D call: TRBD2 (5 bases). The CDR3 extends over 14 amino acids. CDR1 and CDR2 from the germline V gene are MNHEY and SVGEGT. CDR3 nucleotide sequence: TGTGCCAGCAGTATAGTAGACTACAAAGAAACCCAGTACTTC. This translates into CASSIVDYKETQYF.

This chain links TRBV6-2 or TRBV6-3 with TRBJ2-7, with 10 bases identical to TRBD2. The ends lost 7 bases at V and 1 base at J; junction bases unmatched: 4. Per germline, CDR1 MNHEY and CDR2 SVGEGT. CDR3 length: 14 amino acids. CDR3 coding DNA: TGTGCCAGCAACCCTAGCGGGAGTTCCTACGAGCAGTACTTC. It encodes CASNPSGSSYEQYF.

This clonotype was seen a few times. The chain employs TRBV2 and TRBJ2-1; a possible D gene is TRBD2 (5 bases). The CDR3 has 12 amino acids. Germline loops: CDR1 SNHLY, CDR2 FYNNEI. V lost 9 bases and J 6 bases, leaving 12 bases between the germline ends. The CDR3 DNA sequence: TGTGCCAGTACGGCGGGTACCAATGAGCAGTTCTTC. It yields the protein CASTAGTNEQFF.

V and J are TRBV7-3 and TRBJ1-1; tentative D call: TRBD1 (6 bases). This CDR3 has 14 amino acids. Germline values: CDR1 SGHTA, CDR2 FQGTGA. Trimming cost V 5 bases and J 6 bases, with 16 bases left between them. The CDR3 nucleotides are TGTGCCAGCAGCCGCACAGGGAAAACCGCTGAAGCTTTCTTT. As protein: CASSRTGKTAEAFF.

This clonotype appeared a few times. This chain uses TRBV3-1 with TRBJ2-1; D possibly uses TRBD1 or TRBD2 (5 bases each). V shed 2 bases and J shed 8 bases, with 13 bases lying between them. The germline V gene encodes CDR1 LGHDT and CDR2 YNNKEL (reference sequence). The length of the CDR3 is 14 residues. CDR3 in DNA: TGTGCCAGCAGCCAACTACTAGTAGGGGATGAGCAGTTCTTC. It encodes CASSQLLVGDEQFF.

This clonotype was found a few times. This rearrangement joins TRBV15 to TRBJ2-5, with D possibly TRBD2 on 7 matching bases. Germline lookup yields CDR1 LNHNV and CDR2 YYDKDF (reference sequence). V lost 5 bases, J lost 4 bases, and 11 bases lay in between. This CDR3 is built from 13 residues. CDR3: CATSVGGGETQYF. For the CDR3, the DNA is TGTGCCACCAGCGTAGGGGGGGGAGAGACCCAGTACTTC.

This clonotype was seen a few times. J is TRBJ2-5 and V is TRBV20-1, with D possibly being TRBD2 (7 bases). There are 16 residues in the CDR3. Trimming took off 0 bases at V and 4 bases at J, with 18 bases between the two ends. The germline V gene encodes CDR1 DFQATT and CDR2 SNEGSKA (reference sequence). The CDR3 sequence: CSARDLGGPSRETQYF. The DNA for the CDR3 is TGCAGTGCTAGAGATCTCGGGGGGCCCAGTCGAGAGACCCAGTACTTC.

CDR3 sequence: CASSQVIGGANVLTF. The CDR3 region has the DNA TGTGCCAGCAGCCAAGTCATAGGAGGGGCCAACGTCCTGACTTTC. V gene TRBV4-2 combines with J gene TRBJ2-6; no definite D call. Germline values: CDR1 LGHNA, CDR2 YNFKEQ. This CDR3 is 15 amino acids long. Trimming took off 1 base at V and 4 bases at J, with 8 bases between the two ends.

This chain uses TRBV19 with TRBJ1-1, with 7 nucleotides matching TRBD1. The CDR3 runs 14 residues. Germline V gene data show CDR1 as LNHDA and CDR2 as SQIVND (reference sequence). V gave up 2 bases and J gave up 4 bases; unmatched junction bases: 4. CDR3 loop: CASSINRGGTEAFF. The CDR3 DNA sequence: TGTGCCAGTAGTATAAACAGGGGAGGCACTGAAGCTTTCTTT. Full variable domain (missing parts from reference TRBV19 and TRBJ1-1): DGGITQSPKYLFRKEGQNVTLSCEQNLNHDAMYWYRQDPGQGLRLIYYSQIVNDFQKGDIAEGYSVSREKKESFPLTVTSAQKNPTAFYLCASSINRGGTEAFFGQGTRLTVV.

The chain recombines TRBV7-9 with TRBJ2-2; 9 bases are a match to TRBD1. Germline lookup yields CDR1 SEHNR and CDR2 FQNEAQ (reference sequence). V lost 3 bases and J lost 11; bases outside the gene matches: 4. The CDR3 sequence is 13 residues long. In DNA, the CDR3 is TGTGCCAGCAGCTTGGGACAGGGTGGAGAGCTGTTTTTT. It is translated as CASSLGQGGELFF. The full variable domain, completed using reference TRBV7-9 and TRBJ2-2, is DTGVSQNPRHKITKRGQNVTFRCDPISEHNRLYWYRQTLGQGPEFLTYFQNEAQLEKSRLLSDRFSAERPKGSFSTLEIQRTEQGDSAMYLCASSLGQGGELFFGEGSRLTVL.

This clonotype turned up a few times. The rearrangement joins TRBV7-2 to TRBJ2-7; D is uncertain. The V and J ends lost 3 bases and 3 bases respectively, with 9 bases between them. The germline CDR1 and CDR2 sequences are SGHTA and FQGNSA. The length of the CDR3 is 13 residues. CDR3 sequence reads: CASSFEAYYEQYF. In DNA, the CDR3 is TGTGCCAGCAGCTTTGAAGCATACTACGAGCAGTACTTC. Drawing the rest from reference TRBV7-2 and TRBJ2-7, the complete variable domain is GAGVSQSPSNKVTEKGKDVELRCDPISGHTALYWYRQSLGQGLEFLIYFQGNSAPDKSGLPSDRFSAERTGGSVSTLTIQRTQQEDSAVYLCASSFEAYYEQYFGPGTRLTVT.

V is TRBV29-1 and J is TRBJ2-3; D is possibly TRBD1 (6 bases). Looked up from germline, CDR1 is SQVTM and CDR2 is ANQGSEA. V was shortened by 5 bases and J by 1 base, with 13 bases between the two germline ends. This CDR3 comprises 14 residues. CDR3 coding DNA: TGCAGCGTTACAGGGAAGGTTGGCACAGATACGCAGTATTTT. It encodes CSVTGKVGTDTQYF.

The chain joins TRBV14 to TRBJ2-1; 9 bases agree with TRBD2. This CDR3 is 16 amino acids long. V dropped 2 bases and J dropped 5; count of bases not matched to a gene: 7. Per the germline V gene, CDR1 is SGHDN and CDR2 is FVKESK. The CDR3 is CASSQIAGERNNEQFF. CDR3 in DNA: TGTGCCAGCAGCCAAATAGCGGGAGAGAGGAACAATGAGCAGTTCTTC.

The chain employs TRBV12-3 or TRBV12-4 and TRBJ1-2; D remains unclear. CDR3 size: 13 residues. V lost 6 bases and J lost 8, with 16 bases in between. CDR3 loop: CASSQSGVYGYTF. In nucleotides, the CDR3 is TGTGCCAGCAGCCAATCCGGGGTTTACGGCTACACCTTC.

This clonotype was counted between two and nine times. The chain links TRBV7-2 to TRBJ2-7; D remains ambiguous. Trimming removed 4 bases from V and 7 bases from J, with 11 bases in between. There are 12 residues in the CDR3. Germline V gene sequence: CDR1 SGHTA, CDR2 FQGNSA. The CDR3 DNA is TGTGCCAGCAGCTCCCTGTCGTGGGAGCAGTACTTC. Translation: CASSSLSWEQYF.

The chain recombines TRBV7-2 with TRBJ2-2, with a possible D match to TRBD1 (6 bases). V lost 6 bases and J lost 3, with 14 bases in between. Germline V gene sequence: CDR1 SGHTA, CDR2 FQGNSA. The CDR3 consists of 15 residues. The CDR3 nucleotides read TGTGCCAGCAGACTTTCAGGACAGCACACCGGGGAGCTGTTTTTT. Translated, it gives CASRLSGQHTGELFF.

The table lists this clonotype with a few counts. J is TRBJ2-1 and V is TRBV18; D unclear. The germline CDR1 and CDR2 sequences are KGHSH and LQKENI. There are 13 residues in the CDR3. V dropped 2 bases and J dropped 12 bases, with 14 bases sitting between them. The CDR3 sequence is CASSPYNERGQFF. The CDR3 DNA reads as TGTGCCAGCTCACCATACAATGAGCGTGGGCAGTTCTTC. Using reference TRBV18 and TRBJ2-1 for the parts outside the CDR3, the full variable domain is NAGVMQNPRHLVRRRGQEARLRCSPMKGHSHVYWYRQLPEEGLKFMVYLQKENIIDESGMPKERFSAEFPKEGPSILRIQQVVRGDSAAYFCASSPYNERGQFFGPGTRLTVL.

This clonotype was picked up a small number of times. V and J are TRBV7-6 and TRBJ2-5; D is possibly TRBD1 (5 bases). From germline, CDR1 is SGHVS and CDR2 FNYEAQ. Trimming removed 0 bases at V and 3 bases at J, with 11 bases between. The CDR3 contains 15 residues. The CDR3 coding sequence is TGTGCCAGCAGCTTAGCTTGGGGCAGGGAAGAGACCCAGTACTTC. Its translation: CASSLAWGREETQYF.

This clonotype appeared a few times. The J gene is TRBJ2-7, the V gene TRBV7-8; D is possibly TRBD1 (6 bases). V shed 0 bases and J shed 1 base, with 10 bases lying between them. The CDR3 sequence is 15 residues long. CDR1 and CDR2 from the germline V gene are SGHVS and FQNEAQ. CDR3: CASSLAATGSYEQYF. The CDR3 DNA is TGTGCCAGCAGCTTAGCTGCGACAGGTTCCTACGAGCAGTACTTC.